Sequencing of this T cell receptor (beta chain) was carried out in a study of cytomegalovirus exposure and HLA in healthy donors. Turning to the study itself: There were 100 million to 130 million unique TCR beta sequences, drawn from approximately 180 million T cells, in an earlier analysis. Study results and caveats: Presence/absence analyses supposed approximately even sequencing depth among donors. The listing of roughly 160 TCR beta chains classed them as cytomegalovirus-associated. Later on, an analysis found that several of the most significant clusters appeared to be linked to common viral pathogens, which included parvovirus B19.

For this clone: The antigen remains unidentified.

Germline V gene lookup returns CDR1 SGHRS and CDR2 YFSETQ. J lost 2 bases, V lost 2 bases, and 3 bases had no gene match. The CDR3 spans 17 residues. The PCR made use of 60 Vbeta and 13 Jbeta primers. Here immunoSEQ multiplex PCR was the method, and the copy in TCRdb shows in-frame clones only, minus some. The sample lists 100,000 to 150,000 clones; more than 75% were seen once. Sequencing was done on a sample of PBMCs. This sequence joins TRBV5-1 and TRBJ2-1; 14 nucleotides line up with TRBD2. The TCR was taken from a man aged 25-40 years in good health and CMV-seropositive. The CDR3 DNA follows: TGCGCCAGCAGCTTTGTGGGACTAGCGGGAGCCTACAATGAGCAGTTCTTC. This translates into CASSFVGLAGAYNEQFF.